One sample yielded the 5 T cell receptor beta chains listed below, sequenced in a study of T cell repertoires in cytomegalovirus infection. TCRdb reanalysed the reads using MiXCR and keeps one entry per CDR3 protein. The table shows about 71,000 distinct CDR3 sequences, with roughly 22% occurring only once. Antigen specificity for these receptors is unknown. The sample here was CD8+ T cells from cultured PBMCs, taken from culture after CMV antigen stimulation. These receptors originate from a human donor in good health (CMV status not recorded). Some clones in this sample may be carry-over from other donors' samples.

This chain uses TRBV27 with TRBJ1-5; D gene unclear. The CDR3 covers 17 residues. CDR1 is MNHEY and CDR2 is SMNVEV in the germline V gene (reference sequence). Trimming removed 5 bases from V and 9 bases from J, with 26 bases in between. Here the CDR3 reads CASSPRREPEGKGPQHF. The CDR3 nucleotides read TGTGCCAGCAGTCCCCGAAGGGAACCGGAGGGTAAAGGGCCCCAGCATTTT.

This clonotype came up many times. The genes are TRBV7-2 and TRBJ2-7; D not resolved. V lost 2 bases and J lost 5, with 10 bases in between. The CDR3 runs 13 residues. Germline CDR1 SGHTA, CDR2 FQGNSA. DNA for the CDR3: TGTGCCAGCAGCTTAACGGGTGGTAACGAGCAGTACTTC. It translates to CASSLTGGNEQYF.

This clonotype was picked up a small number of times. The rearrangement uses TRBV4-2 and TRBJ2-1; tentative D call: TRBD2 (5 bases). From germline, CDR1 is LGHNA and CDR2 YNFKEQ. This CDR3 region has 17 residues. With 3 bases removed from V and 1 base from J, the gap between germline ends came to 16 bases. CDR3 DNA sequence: TGTGCCAGCAGCCACTACACTGGGAGCGGTTCCTACAATGAGCAGTTCTTC. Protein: CASSHYTGSGSYNEQFF.

The DNA for the CDR3 is TGTGCCAGCAGTCCTTCCGGGACACCCTTTAGCAATCAGCCCCAGCATTTT. It translates to CASSPSGTPFSNQPQHF. V gene TRBV6-2 or TRBV6-3 combines with J gene TRBJ1-5, with D perhaps matching TRBD1 (6 bases). CDR1 and CDR2 from the germline V gene are MNHEY and SVGEGT. The CDR3 extends over 17 amino acids. Trimming shortened V by 5 bases and J by 0 bases, and 17 bases separated the two germline ends.

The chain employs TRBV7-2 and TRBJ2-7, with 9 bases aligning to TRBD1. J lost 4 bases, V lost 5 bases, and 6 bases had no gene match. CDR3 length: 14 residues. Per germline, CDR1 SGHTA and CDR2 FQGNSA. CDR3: CASSRRDRVYEQYF. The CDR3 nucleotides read TGTGCCAGCAGCCGCAGGGACAGGGTTTACGAGCAGTACTTC.